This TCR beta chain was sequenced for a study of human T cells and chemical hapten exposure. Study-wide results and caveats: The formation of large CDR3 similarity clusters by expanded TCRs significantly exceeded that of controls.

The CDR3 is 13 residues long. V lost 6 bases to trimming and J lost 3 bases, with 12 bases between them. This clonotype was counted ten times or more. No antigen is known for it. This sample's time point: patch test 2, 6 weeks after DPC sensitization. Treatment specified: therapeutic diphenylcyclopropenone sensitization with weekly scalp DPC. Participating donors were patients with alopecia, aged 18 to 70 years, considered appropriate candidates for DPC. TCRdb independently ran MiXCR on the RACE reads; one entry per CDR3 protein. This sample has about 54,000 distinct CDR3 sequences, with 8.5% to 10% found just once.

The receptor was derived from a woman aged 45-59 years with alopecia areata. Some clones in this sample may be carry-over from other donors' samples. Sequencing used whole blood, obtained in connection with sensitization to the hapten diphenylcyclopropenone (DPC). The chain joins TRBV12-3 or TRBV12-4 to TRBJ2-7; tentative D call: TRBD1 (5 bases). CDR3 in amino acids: CASSRRGSYEQYF. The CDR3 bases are TGTGCCAGCAGCCGAAGGGGTAGCTACGAGCAGTACTTC.